This T cell receptor (beta chain) was obtained from a study of CD8+ T cells in alopecia areata. Overall study results and limits: The link between baseline CD8+ expansion and response remains uncertain with one nonresponder.

J was trimmed by 9 bases and V by 5 bases; bases with no gene match: 11. The CDR3 totals 15 residues. Germline V CDR1 and CDR2: MNHEY, SMNVEV (reference sequence). It was cDNA, reverse transcribed from extracted RNA, that served as the sequencing template. Data came from immunoSEQ multiplex PCR; TCRdb stores just in-frame clones and leaves some out. The repertoire has 75,000 to 85,000 clones, roughly 66% of them found once; the top ten carry 20% to 25%. The treatment was: oral pan-JAK inhibitor, 5-10 mg twice daily. As regards this clone: The antigen is not known.

The source is a human donor with alopecia areata. V usage is TRBV27 and J usage is TRBJ2-7; 12 positions match TRBD1. The sequencing here drew on CD8+ T cells sorted from blood, taken at week 24, from a patient treated with tofacitinib. CDR3 in DNA: TGTGCCAGCAGTACCGGGACAGGGGGCGTCCCGGGGCAGTACTTC. Amino acids: CASSTGTGGVPGQYF.